This T cell receptor beta chain was sequenced in a study of blood T cells in healthy people across ages. The CDR3 contains 13 residues. Trimming took 1 base from V and 11 from J, leaving 14 bases between them. PCR was performed a second time for about 7 to 11 cycles using a sample-barcoded 5' primer and a J-beta primer mix. Tags on each cDNA molecule came from a template-switch adaptor with 12 random nucleotides. TCRdb reanalysed the 5' RACE reads using MiXCR and keeps one entry per CDR3 protein. This sample yields about 830,000 distinct CDR3 sequences, of which about 59% are seen a single time; roughly 26% belongs to the top ten. For this clonotype: Its antigen remains unidentified.

In each sample, at least 6 million PBMCs were isolated. Study-wide results and caveats: Reliance upon unsorted PBMCs precluded definitive naive versus antigen-experienced comparison.

The TCR sequence derives from a man aged 25-45 years in good health. V usage is TRBV12-3 or TRBV12-4 and J usage is TRBJ1-1, with D hard to call. Sequences were obtained from blood. CDR3: CASSLERLPQAFF. CDR3 coding DNA: TGTGCCAGCAGTTTAGAAAGGCTCCCTCAGGCTTTCTTT.